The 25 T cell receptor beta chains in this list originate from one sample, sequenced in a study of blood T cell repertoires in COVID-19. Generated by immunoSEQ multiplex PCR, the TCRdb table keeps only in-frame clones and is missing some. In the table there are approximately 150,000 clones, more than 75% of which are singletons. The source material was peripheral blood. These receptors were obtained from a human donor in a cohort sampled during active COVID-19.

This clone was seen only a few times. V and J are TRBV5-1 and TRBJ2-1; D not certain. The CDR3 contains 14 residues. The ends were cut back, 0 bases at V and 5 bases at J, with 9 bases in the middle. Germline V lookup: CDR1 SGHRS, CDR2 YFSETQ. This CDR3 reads CASSLVVPDNEQFF. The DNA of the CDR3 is TGCGCCAGCAGCTTGGTCGTCCCGGACAATGAGCAGTTCTTC.

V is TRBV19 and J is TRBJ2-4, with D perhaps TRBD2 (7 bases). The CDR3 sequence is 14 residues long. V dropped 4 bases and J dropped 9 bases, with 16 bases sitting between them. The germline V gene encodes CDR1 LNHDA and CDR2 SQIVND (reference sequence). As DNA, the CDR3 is TGTGCCAGTAGTAGGCGGGGGCGAAACAGCATTCAGTACTTC. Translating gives CASSRRGRNSIQYF.

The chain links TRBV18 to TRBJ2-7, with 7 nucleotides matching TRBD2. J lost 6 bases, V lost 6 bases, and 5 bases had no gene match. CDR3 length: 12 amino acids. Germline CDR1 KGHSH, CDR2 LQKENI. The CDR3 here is CASSPWEGEQYF. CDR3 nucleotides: TGTGCCAGCTCCCCCTGGGAGGGCGAGCAGTACTTC.

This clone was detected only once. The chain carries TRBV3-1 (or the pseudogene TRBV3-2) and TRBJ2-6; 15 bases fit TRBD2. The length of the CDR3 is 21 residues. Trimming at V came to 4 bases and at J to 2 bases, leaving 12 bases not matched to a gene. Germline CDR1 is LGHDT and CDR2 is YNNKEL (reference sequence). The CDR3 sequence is CASSLRRTSGGALAGANVLTF. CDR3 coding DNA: TGTGCCAGCAGCCTAAGAAGGACTAGCGGGGGGGCCTTGGCTGGGGCCAACGTCCTGACTTTC.

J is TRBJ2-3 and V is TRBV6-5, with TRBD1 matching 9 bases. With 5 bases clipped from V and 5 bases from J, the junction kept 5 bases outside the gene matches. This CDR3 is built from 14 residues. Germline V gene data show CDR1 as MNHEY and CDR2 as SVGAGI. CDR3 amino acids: CASSPDRGRDTQYF. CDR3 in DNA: TGTGCCAGCAGTCCGGACAGGGGTAGAGATACGCAGTATTTT.

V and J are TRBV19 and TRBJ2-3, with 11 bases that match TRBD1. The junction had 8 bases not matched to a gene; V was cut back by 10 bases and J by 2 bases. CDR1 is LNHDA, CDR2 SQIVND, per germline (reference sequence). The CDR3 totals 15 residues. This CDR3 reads CAIGDRGSFTDTQYF. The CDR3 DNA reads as TGTGCCATTGGGGACAGGGGGTCCTTCACAGATACGCAGTATTTT.

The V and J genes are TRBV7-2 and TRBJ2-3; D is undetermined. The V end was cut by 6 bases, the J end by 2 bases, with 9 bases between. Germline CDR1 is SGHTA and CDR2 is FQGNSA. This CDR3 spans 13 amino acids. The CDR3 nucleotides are TGTGCCAGCAGGCCTTTACTCACAGATACGCAGTATTTT. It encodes CASRPLLTDTQYF.

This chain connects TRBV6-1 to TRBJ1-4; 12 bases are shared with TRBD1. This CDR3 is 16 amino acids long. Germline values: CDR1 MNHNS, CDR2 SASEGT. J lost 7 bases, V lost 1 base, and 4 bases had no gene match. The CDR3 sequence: CASSEEGTGGGEKLFF. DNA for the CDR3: TGTGCCAGCAGTGAAGAAGGGACAGGGGGCGGTGAAAAACTGTTTTTT.

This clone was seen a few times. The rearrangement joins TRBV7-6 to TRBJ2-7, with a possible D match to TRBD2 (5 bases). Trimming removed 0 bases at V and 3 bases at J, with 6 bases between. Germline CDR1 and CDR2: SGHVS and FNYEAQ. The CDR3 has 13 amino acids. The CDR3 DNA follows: TGTGCCAGCAGCTTAGCGGGGAGCTACGAGCAGTACGTC. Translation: CASSLAGSYEQYV.

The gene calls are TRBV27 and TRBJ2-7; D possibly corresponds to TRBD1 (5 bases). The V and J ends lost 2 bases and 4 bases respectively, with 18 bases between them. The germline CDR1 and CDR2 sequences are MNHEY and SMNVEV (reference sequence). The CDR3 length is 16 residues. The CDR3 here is CASSLSETVLPYEQYF. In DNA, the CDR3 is TGTGCCAGCAGTTTAAGCGAGACAGTCTTACCTTACGAGCAGTACTTC.

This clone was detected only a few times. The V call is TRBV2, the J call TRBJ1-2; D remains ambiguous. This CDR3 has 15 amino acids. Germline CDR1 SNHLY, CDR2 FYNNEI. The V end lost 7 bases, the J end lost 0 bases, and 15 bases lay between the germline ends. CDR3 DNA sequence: TGTGCCAGCACGCCCCTGGGCAGGACTAACTATGGCTACACCTTC. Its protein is CASTPLGRTNYGYTF.

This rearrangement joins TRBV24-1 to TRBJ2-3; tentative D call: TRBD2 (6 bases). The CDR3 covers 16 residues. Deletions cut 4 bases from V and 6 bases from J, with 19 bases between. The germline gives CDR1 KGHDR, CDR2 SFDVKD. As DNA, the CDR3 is TGTGCCACCAGTGAAACACCTAGCGACACCCGGGATACGCAGTATTTT. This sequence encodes CATSETPSDTRDTQYF.

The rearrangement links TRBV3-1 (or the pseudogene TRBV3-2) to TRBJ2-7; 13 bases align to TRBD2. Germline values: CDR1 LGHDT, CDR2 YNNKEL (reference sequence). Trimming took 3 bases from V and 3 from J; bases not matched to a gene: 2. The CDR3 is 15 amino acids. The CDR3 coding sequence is TGTGCCAGCAGCCAGACTAGCGGGGGGCACTACGAGCAGTACTTC. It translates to CASSQTSGGHYEQYF.

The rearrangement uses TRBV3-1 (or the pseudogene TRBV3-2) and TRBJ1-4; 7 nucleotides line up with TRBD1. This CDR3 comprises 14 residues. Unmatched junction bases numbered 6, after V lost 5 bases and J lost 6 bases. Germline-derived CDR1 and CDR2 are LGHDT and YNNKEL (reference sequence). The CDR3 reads CASSLQGSDEKLFF. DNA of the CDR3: TGTGCCAGCAGCTTACAGGGGAGTGATGAAAAACTGTTTTTT.

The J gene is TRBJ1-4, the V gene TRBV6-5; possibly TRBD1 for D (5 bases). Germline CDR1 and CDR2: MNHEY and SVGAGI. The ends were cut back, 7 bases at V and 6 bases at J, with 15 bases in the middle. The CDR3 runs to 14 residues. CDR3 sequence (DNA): TGTGCCAGCAAAGGTGGGGCTTGGGATGAAAAACTGTTTTTT. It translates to CASKGGAWDEKLFF.

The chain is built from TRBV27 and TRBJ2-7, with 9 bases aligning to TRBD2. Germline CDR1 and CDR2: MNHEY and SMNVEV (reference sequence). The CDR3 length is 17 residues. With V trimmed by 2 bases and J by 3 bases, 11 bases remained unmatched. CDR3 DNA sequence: TGTGCCAGCAGTTTACGTAGGCTAGCGGGGCGAAACTACGAGCAGTACTTC. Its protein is CASSLRRLAGRNYEQYF.

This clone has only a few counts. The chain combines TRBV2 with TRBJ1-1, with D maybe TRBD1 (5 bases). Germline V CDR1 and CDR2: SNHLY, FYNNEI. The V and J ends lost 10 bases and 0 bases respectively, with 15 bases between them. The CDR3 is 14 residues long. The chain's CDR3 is CATGSGGLNTEAFF. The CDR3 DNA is TGTGCCACTGGGTCCGGGGGGTTGAACACTGAAGCTTTCTTT.

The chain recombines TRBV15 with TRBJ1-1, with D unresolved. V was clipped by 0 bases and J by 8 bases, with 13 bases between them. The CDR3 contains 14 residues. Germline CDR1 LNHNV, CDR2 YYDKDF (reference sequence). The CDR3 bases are TGTGCCACCAGCAGAGATCGATGGGGAGGCGAAGCTTTCTTT. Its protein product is CATSRDRWGGEAFF.

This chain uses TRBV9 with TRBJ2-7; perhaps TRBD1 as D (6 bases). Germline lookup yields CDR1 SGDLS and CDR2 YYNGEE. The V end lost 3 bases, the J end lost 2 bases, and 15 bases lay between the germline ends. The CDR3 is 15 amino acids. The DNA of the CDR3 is TGTGCCAGCAGCGCAGGGGAAGGGGGAACCTACGAGCAGTACTTC. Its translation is CASSAGEGGTYEQYF.

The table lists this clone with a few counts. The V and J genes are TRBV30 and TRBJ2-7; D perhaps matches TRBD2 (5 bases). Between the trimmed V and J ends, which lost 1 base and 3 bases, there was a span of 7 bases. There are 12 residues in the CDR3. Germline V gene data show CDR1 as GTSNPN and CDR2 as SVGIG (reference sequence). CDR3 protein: CAWSAGDYEQYF. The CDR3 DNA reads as TGTGCCTGGAGTGCCGGGGACTACGAGCAGTACTTC. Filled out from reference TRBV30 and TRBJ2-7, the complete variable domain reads SQTIHQWPATLVQPVGSPLSLECTVEGTSNPNLYWYRQAAGRGLQLLFYSVGIGQISSEVPQNLSASRPQDRQFILSSKKLLLSDSGFYLCAWSAGDYEQYFGPGTRLTVT.

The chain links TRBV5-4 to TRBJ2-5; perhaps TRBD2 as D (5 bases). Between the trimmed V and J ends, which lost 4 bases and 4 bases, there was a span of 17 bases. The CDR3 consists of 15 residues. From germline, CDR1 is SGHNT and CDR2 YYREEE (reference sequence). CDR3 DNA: TGTGCCAGCAGCCAGGTGGCAGGAGGTACAGAGACCCAGTACTTC. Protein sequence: CASSQVAGGTETQYF.

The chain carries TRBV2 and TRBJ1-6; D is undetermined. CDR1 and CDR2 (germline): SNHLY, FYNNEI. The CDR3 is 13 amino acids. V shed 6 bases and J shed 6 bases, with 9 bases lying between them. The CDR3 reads CASRGVRNSPLHF. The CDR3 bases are TGTGCCAGCAGGGGAGTGCGTAATTCACCCCTCCACTTT.

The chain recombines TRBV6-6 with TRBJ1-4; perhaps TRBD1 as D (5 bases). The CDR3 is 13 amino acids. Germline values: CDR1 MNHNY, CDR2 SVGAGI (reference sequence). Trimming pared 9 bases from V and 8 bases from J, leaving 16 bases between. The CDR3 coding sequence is TGTGCCAGTTCACTAAACAAGGGGGAAAAACTGTTTTTT. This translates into CASSLNKGEKLFF.

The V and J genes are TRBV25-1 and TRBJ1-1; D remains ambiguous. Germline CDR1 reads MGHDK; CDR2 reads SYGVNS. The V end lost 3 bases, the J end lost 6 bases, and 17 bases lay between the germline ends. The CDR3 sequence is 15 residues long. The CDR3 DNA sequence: TGTGCCAGCAGTGAGTTTTCGGGAAAAATAGCTGAAGCTTTCTTT. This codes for CASSEFSGKIAEAFF.

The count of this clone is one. This CDR3 reads CASSLIQGAQPQHF. The CDR3 nucleotides are TGTGCCAGCAGCTTGATACAGGGGGCTCAGCCCCAGCATTTT. The V gene is TRBV5-8, the J gene TRBJ1-5; 9 nucleotides line up with TRBD1. The CDR3 covers 14 residues. With 1 base clipped from V and 6 bases from J, the junction kept 2 bases outside the gene matches. Germline assignment: CDR1 SGHTS and CDR2 YDEGEE.